Sequencing of this T cell receptor beta chain was carried out in a study of blood T cell repertoires in COVID-19. Study-wide context: COVID-19 samples collected from the United States, Italy and Spain covered acute and convalescent phases. T cells, B-cell-depleted T cells, or PBMCs supplied cDNA or gDNA.

This CDR3 has 15 residues. Original processing methods: Amplification of reference gene primers provided the estimated nucleated cell counts. Data came from immunoSEQ multiplex PCR; TCRdb stores just in-frame clones and leaves some out. Clonal size and the V and J genes are those of that table, whereas D and trimming came from the DNA. The sample records about 400,000 clones, approximately 88% being singletons. The chain employs TRBV21-1 and TRBJ1-1; TRBD1 is the table's D call and was not checked against the DNA. TRBV21-1 corresponds to a pseudogene. This receptor was identified in a man in his forties or fifties with acute or convalescent COVID-19. The sample comprised peripheral blood. CDR3 nucleotides: TGTGCCAGCAGCACTCCGACAGGGAGGCTCCTTGAAGCTTTCTTT. Its protein product is CASSTPTGRLLEAFF.